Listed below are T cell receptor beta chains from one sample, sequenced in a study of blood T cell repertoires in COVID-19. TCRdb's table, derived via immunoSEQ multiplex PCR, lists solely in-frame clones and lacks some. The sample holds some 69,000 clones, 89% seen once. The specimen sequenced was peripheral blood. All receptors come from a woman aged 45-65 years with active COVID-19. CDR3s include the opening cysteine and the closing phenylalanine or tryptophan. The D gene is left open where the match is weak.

CDR3aa: CASSPLSDWNNEQFF
d_gene: NA
j_gene: TRBJ2-1
v_gene: TRBV5-6

CDR3aa: CASSVTLAGEWNEQFF
d_gene: TRBD2
j_gene: TRBJ2-1
v_gene: TRBV6-1

CDR3aa: CASSSDRTTGNTIYF
d_gene: TRBD1
j_gene: TRBJ1-3
v_gene: TRBV11-2

CDR3aa: CASSPRDRGIETQYF
d_gene: TRBD1
j_gene: TRBJ2-5
v_gene: TRBV9

CDR3aa: CASSLVASGANNEQFF
d_gene: TRBD2
j_gene: TRBJ2-1
v_gene: TRBV7-6

CDR3aa: CATSGGANGANVLTF
d_gene: NA
j_gene: TRBJ2-6
v_gene: TRBV15

CDR3aa: CASSDAQGAFF
d_gene: TRBD1
j_gene: TRBJ1-1
v_gene: TRBV2

CDR3aa: CASPGLAGVADTQYF
d_gene: TRBD2
j_gene: TRBJ2-3
v_gene: TRBV18

CDR3aa: CASSLGVYADTQYF
d_gene: NA
j_gene: TRBJ2-3
v_gene: TRBV7-2

CDR3aa: CASSDSLESNQPQHF
d_gene: NA
j_gene: TRBJ1-5
v_gene: TRBV6-4

CDR3aa: CSVGRGEESYGYTF
d_gene: NA
j_gene: TRBJ1-2
v_gene: TRBV29-1

CDR3aa: CASSAPDRGFNSPLHF
d_gene: TRBD1
j_gene: TRBJ1-6
v_gene: TRBV6-1

CDR3aa: CASSPSQWSATNEKLFF
d_gene: NA
j_gene: TRBJ1-4
v_gene: TRBV6-2/TRBV6-3

CDR3aa: CASSPRTGVAYNEQFF
d_gene: TRBD1
j_gene: TRBJ2-1
v_gene: TRBV6-2/TRBV6-3

CDR3aa: CASRDSKTRGKYGYTF
d_gene: TRBD1
j_gene: TRBJ1-2
v_gene: TRBV6-6

CDR3aa: CASSWDRNQPQHF
d_gene: TRBD1
j_gene: TRBJ1-5
v_gene: TRBV7-2

CDR3aa: CASSDRTATDTQYF
d_gene: NA
j_gene: TRBJ2-3
v_gene: TRBV4-1

CDR3aa: CATRTGTSLGYTF
d_gene: TRBD1
j_gene: TRBJ1-2
v_gene: TRBV28

CDR3aa: CASSDLKGLVYEQYF
d_gene: TRBD2
j_gene: TRBJ2-7
v_gene: TRBV2

CDR3aa: CASSVGPPEVGNTIYF
d_gene: NA
j_gene: TRBJ1-3
v_gene: TRBV9

CDR3aa: CATRETEGGYTF
d_gene: NA
j_gene: TRBJ1-2
v_gene: TRBV6-4

CDR3aa: CASSVEGGVSSTDTQYF
d_gene: NA
j_gene: TRBJ2-3
v_gene: TRBV9

CDR3aa: CASSPRVAGRTSQYF
d_gene: TRBD2
j_gene: TRBJ2-3
v_gene: TRBV11-3

CDR3aa: CASILEGVVGGRVDEQYF
d_gene: NA
j_gene: TRBJ2-7
v_gene: TRBV21-1

CDR3aa: CASSPGGRNTDTQYF
d_gene: TRBD2
j_gene: TRBJ2-3
v_gene: TRBV18